This passage covers 28 T cell receptor beta chains from one sample sequenced in a study of regulatory T cells in long-lasting Graves disease. Both iRepertoire HTBI primers and Arm-PCR of CDR3 regions were used to build the TCR beta libraries. One entry per CDR3 protein results from TCRdb running MiXCR on the multiplex PCR reads. The profile covers under 800,000 distinct CDR3 sequences, with around 15% appearing a single time and approximately 18% taken by the ten largest. Time point reported: newly diagnosed GD, antithyroid drugs for less than 3 months. Making the TCR library involved RNA that had been extracted from PBMCs. Separately, the same data were catalogued under a study of T cells in Graves' hyperthyroidism and ophthalmopathy.

Sequencing used peripheral blood mononuclear cells (PBMCs), obtained at new diagnosis, from a patient treated with antithyroid drugs. The receptors here all came from a woman in her 30s with Graves disease.

This clonotype has ten or more counts. The chain joins TRBV12-3 or TRBV12-4 to TRBJ1-1; TRBD1 is a possible D gene (6 bases). V gave up 6 bases and J gave up 6 bases, with 26 bases separating them. This CDR3 contains 17 residues. CDR3 in amino acids: CASSHFFAQGFRAEAFF. CDR3 in DNA: TGTGCCAGCAGCCATTTTTTTGCCCAGGGGTTCAGGGCTGAAGCTTTCTTT.

In this sample, this clonotype turned up many times. The V call is TRBV13, the J call TRBJ2-7; maybe TRBD1 (6 bases). This CDR3 contains 14 residues. The germline V gene has CDR1 PRHDT and CDR2 FYEKMQ (reference sequence). Trimming shortened V by 5 bases and J by 4 bases, and 15 bases separated the two germline ends. CDR3 coding DNA: TGTGCCAGCAGCACCCGGACAGCGGAGTACGAGCAGTACTTC. It codes for CASSTRTAEYEQYF.

V usage is TRBV5-1 and J usage is TRBJ2-1; D may be TRBD2 (6 bases). V was shortened by 0 bases and J by 7 bases, with 14 bases between the two germline ends. Looked up from germline, CDR1 is SGHRS and CDR2 is YFSETQ. The CDR3 runs 15 residues. The CDR3 DNA reads as TGCGCCAGCAGCTTGGCGGCGGGAAGTCCGAATGAGCAGTTCTTC. Translated, it gives CASSLAAGSPNEQFF.

The genes are TRBV6-4 and TRBJ1-5; D is unclear. CDR1 and CDR2 (germline): MRHNA, SNTAGT. Trimming left V 2 bases short and J 0 bases short, with 20 bases between. The CDR3 runs to 19 residues. The CDR3 here is CASSDLSWATVDSNQPQHF. CDR3 sequence (DNA): TGTGCCAGCAGTGACCTGTCTTGGGCCACTGTCGATAGCAATCAGCCCCAGCATTTT.

Points on this clonotype: A much larger clone lies one base from this, so it may be a read error. The J gene is TRBJ1-4, the V gene TRBV6-4; D might be TRBD1 (5 bases). With 5 bases removed from V and 6 bases from J, the gap between germline ends came to 19 bases. This CDR3 has 16 residues. The germline V gene encodes CDR1 MRHNA and CDR2 SNTAGT. As DNA, the CDR3 is TGTGCCAGCAGTAACCGGGACTCCTTACTTCATGAAAAACTGTTTTTT. It is translated as CASSNRDSLLHEKLFF.

This clonotype was detected ten times or more. The chain joins TRBV29-1 to TRBJ2-3; D not certain. From germline, CDR1 is SQVTM and CDR2 ANQGSEA. V was pared by 0 bases and J by 6 bases, with 7 bases between. CDR3 size: 12 residues. The CDR3 sequence is CSVEDLSDTQYF. Here the CDR3 DNA reads TGCAGCGTTGAAGATCTTTCGGATACGCAGTATTTT.

This clonotype came up many times. CDR3 in DNA: TGTGCCAGCAGTGAAAAGGGGGGAGACGGGAATGAAAAACTGTTTTTT. This gives the protein CASSEKGGDGNEKLFF. The V and J genes are TRBV6-1 and TRBJ1-4; TRBD1 might be the D (6 bases). The germline V gene encodes CDR1 MNHNS and CDR2 SASEGT. V lost 2 bases to trimming and J lost 5 bases, with 15 bases between them. The CDR3 runs to 16 residues.

This clonotype has only a few counts. As DNA, the CDR3 is TGTGCCAGCAGCTGGGCAGGGGGCTTGGATGAGCAGTTCTTC. This sequence encodes CASSWAGGLDEQFF. V and J are TRBV11-3 and TRBJ2-1, with 8 positions matching TRBD1. Germline V gene data show CDR1 as SGHNT and CDR2 as YENEEA. This CDR3 is built from 14 residues. With 4 bases clipped from V and 8 bases from J, the junction kept 7 bases outside the gene matches. Complete variable domain (other parts from reference TRBV11-3 and TRBJ2-1): EAGVVQSPRYKIIEKKQPVAFWCNPISGHNTLYWYLQNLGQGPELLIRYENEEAVDDSQLPKDRFSAERLKGVDSTLKIQPAELGDSAVYLCASSWAGGLDEQFFGPGTRLTVL.

This clonotype was seen at least ten times. The J gene is TRBJ2-7, the V gene TRBV6-1; TRBD1 matches at 7 bases. Trimming at V came to 6 bases and at J to 0 bases, leaving 8 bases not matched to a gene. CDR1 MNHNS and CDR2 SASEGT come from the germline V gene. The CDR3 length is 15 residues. CDR3 bases: TGTGCCAGCAGGAAGACAGGGTCCATCTCCTACGAGCAGTACTTC. Amino acids: CASRKTGSISYEQYF.

This clonotype has just a few counts. V and J are TRBV7-9 and TRBJ2-7; no firm D call. CDR1 and CDR2 from the germline V gene are SEHNR and FQNEAQ (reference sequence). V was cut by 5 bases and J by 6 bases, with 14 bases left in between. The CDR3 consists of 13 residues. The CDR3 DNA reads TGTGCCAGCAGCCCGAACTCTCGCGCCGAGCAGTACTTC. Its protein product is CASSPNSRAEQYF. The whole variable domain, remainder taken from reference TRBV7-9 and TRBJ2-7, is DTGVSQNPRHKITKRGQNVTFRCDPISEHNRLYWYRQTLGQGPEFLTYFQNEAQLEKSRLLSDRFSAERPKGSFSTLEIQRTEQGDSAMYLCASSPNSRAEQYFGPGTRLTVT.

DNA for the CDR3: TGCGCCAGCAGTTTTTCGCGGCGCTCCCAAGAGACCCAGTACTTC. Translation gives CASSFSRRSQETQYF. The V and J genes are TRBV5-1 and TRBJ2-5, with D hard to call. The CDR3 loop spans 15 amino acids. From germline, CDR1 is SGHRS and CDR2 YFSETQ. Trimming took 5 bases from V and 1 from J, leaving 15 bases between them.

V is TRBV7-9 and J is TRBJ2-7; 13 bases fit TRBD2. The length of the CDR3 is 16 residues. Trimming cost V 1 base and J 9 bases; bases outside gene matches: 9. Germline CDR1 is SEHNR and CDR2 is FQNEAQ (reference sequence). DNA of the CDR3: TGTGCCAGCAGCTTAGGGACTAGCGGGAGTTTCGACGGGCAGTACTTC. It encodes CASSLGTSGSFDGQYF.

This clonotype was detected a few times. V gene TRBV30 combines with J gene TRBJ1-6; D remains unclear. CDR1 GTSNPN and CDR2 SVGIG come from the germline V gene (reference sequence). The CDR3 length is 11 residues. With 1 base removed from V and 7 bases from J, the gap between germline ends came to 2 bases. CDR3 bases: TGTGCCTGGAGTGGGAATTCACCCCTCCACTTT. Its protein product is CAWSGNSPLHF.

V usage is TRBV7-9 and J usage is TRBJ1-2; D is undetermined. Deletions cut 5 bases from V and 8 bases from J, with 15 bases between. CDR1 is SEHNR and CDR2 is FQNEAQ in the germline V gene (reference sequence). This CDR3 is 13 amino acids long. The CDR3 reads CASSQSGRLGYTF. The CDR3 DNA reads TGTGCCAGCAGCCAAAGCGGGAGGCTCGGCTACACCTTC.

Points on this clonotype: This may be a read error: a much more frequent sequence differs by one nucleotide. The chain joins TRBV12-3 or TRBV12-4 to TRBJ2-5, with 8 bases identical to TRBD2. The CDR3 runs to 16 residues. Germline trimming cut 4 bases from V and 5 bases from J; bases unmatched to any gene: 12. The CDR3 nucleotides read TGTGCCAGCAGTTACGAACGACTAGCGCGGGGGGAGACCCAGTACTTC. Amino acid sequence: CASSYERLARGETQYF.

This clonotype occurred many times. The chain couples TRBV2 to TRBJ1-1, with D possibly TRBD1 on 6 matching bases. Trimming shortened V by 5 bases and J by 4 bases, and 14 bases separated the two germline ends. Germline V gene lookup returns CDR1 SNHLY and CDR2 FYNNEI. CDR3 length equals 14 residues. This chain's CDR3 is CASSYRASSTEAFF. The CDR3 bases are TGTGCCAGCAGTTACAGGGCCTCGAGCACTGAAGCTTTCTTT.

This clonotype was counted only a few times. CDR3 nucleotide sequence: TGTGCCACCAGTGATCGTCAGGGGGAGCAGCCCTACGAGCAGTACTTC. Translated, it gives CATSDRQGEQPYEQYF. This rearrangement joins TRBV24-1 to TRBJ2-7, with TRBD1 matching over 7 bases. Per the germline V gene, CDR1 is KGHDR and CDR2 is SFDVKD. With 3 bases clipped from V and 2 bases from J, the junction kept 9 bases outside the gene matches. The CDR3 has 16 residues.

This clonotype showed up just a few times. The chain employs TRBV28 and TRBJ2-7, with D perhaps matching TRBD1 (6 bases). The CDR3 is made up of 15 amino acids. CDR1 is MDHEN and CDR2 is SYDVKM in the germline V gene. The V end lost 6 bases, the J end lost 0 bases, and 15 bases lay between the germline ends. CDR3 bases: TGTGCCAGCAGGTCACAGGGTAGTCTCTCCTACGAGCAGTACTTC. This gives the protein CASRSQGSLSYEQYF.

This clonotype was detected ten times or more. The chain is built from TRBV7-9 and TRBJ1-1; D ambiguous. Trimming left V 8 bases short and J 0 bases short, with 10 bases between. The CDR3 runs to 13 residues. Germline V gene data show CDR1 as SEHNR and CDR2 as FQNEAQ (reference sequence). This CDR3 reads CASCFELNTEAFF. The CDR3 DNA reads as TGTGCCAGCTGTTTTGAGCTGAACACTGAAGCTTTCTTT. Together with reference TRBV7-9 and TRBJ1-1, the CDR3 gives the full variable domain: DTGVSQNPRHKITKRGQNVTFRCDPISEHNRLYWYRQTLGQGPEFLTYFQNEAQLEKSRLLSDRFSAERPKGSFSTLEIQRTEQGDSAMYLCASCFELNTEAFFGQGTRLTVV.

The chain employs TRBV9 and TRBJ2-2; D unclear. Germline lookup yields CDR1 SGDLS and CDR2 YYNGEE. This CDR3 region has 16 residues. V dropped 4 bases and J dropped 0 bases, with 13 bases sitting between them. This CDR3 is CASSRLDAPNTGELFF. The DNA of the CDR3 is TGTGCCAGCAGCAGACTTGACGCCCCGAACACCGGGGAGCTGTTTTTT.

This clonotype came up a few times. The CDR3 loop is CASSVSPSTDTQYF. The DNA of the CDR3 is TGTGCCAGCAGTGTATCACCTAGCACAGATACGCAGTATTTT. The V gene is TRBV6-1, the J gene TRBJ2-3; D call uncertain. V lost 4 bases and J lost 0, with 8 bases in between. The CDR3 is 14 amino acids. Looked up from germline, CDR1 is MNHNS and CDR2 is SASEGT.

As to this clonotype: It is likely a read error, because the conserved phenylalanine at the end of the CDR3 is missing. The CDR3: CSASTGLGYSNQPQHL. The CDR3 nucleotides are TGCAGTGCGAGTACGGGGCTTGGATATAGCAATCAGCCCCAGCATCTT. The chain carries TRBV20-1 and TRBJ1-5; weak D call: TRBD1 (5 bases). In germline, CDR1 is DFQATT, CDR2 SNEGSKA (reference sequence). CDR3 size: 16 residues. Trimming shortened V by 6 bases and J by 0 bases, and 18 bases separated the two germline ends.

This clonotype has just a few counts. This chain connects TRBV9 to TRBJ1-5; maybe TRBD1 (5 bases). Germline lookup yields CDR1 SGDLS and CDR2 YYNGEE. V was clipped by 4 bases and J by 0 bases, with 11 bases between them. CDR3 length: 15 amino acids. DNA of the CDR3: TGTGCCAGCAGCCCGAGCCAGGGTAGCAATCAGCCCCAGCATTTT. This translates into CASSPSQGSNQPQHF. Complete variable domain (other parts from reference TRBV9 and TRBJ1-5): DSGVTQTPKHLITATGQRVTLRCSPRSGDLSVYWYQQSLDQGLQFLIQYYNGEERAKGNILERFSAQQFPDLHSELNLSSLELGDSALYFCASSPSQGSNQPQHFGDGTRLSIL.

V and J are TRBV19 and TRBJ2-2; D perhaps matches TRBD1 (5 bases). Trimming stripped 4 bases from V and 7 bases from J, with 10 bases between. There are 13 residues in the CDR3. Germline lookup yields CDR1 LNHDA and CDR2 SQIVND (reference sequence). The CDR3 here is CASSSQGGGELFF. The CDR3 DNA follows: TGTGCCAGTAGTAGTCAGGGCGGCGGGGAGCTGTTTTTT.

This clonotype was seen a few times. The chain links TRBV20-1 to TRBJ2-1; 9 bases line up with TRBD2. The junction had 6 bases not matched to a gene; V was cut back by 3 bases and J by 6 bases. The CDR3 is made up of 14 amino acids. Germline loops: CDR1 DFQATT, CDR2 SNEGSKA (reference sequence). The CDR3 reads CSASGLAGLNEQFF. CDR3 DNA sequence: TGCAGTGCTAGTGGCCTAGCGGGACTCAATGAGCAGTTCTTC.

This clonotype was seen repeatedly, ten times or more. The gene calls are TRBV5-1 and TRBJ1-1; 9 bases match TRBD1. V was clipped by 3 bases and J by 6 bases; unmatched bases: 0. The germline V gene has CDR1 SGHRS and CDR2 YFSETQ. The CDR3 runs 12 residues. CDR3 loop: CASSWDRAEAFF. The CDR3 nucleotides read TGCGCCAGCAGCTGGGACAGGGCTGAAGCTTTCTTT.

There are a few counts of this clonotype. The chain links TRBV27 to TRBJ2-5; 7 bases line up with TRBD1. With 3 bases clipped from V and 5 bases from J, the junction kept 9 bases outside the gene matches. The CDR3 contains 15 residues. Germline-derived CDR1 and CDR2 are MNHEY and SMNVEV (reference sequence). The CDR3: CASSFRGGRGETQYF. CDR3 sequence (DNA): TGTGCCAGCAGTTTTAGAGGGGGCCGAGGGGAGACCCAGTACTTC.

This clonotype was seen repeatedly, ten times or more. V and J are TRBV7-8 and TRBJ1-4; D is unclear. Germline-derived CDR1 and CDR2 are SGHVS and FQNEAQ. CDR3 length: 13 residues. The germline V and J ends were trimmed by 5 bases and 8 bases, with 12 bases remaining between them. The CDR3 sequence: CASSPHPGEKLFF. For the CDR3, the DNA is TGTGCCAGCAGCCCTCACCCGGGAGAAAAACTGTTTTTT.